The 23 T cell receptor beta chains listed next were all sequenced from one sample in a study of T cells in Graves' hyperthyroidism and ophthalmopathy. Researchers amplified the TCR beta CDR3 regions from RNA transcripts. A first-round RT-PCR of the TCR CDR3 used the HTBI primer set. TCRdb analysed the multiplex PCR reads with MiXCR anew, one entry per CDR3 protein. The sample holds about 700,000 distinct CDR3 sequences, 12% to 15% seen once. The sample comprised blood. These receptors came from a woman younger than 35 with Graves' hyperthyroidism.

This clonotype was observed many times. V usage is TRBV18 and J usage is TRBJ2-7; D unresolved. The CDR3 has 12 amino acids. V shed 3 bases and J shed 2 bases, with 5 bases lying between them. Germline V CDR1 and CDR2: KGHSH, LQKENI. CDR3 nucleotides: TGTGCCAGCTCACCCATGCCCTACGAGCAGTACTTC. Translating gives CASSPMPYEQYF.

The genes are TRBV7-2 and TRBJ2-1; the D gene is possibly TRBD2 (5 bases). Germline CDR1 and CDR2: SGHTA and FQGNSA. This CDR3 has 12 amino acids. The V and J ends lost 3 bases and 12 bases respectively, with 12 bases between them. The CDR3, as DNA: TGTGCCAGCAGCTTTTTGAGGGAGCGGCAGTTCTTC. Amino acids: CASSFLRERQFF.

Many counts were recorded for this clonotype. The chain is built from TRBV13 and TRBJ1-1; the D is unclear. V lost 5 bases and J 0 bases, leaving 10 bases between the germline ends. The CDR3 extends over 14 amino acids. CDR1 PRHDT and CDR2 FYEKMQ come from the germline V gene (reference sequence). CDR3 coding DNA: TGTGCCAGCAGCACCCTCACCCTGAACACTGAAGCTTTCTTT. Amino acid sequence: CASSTLTLNTEAFF.

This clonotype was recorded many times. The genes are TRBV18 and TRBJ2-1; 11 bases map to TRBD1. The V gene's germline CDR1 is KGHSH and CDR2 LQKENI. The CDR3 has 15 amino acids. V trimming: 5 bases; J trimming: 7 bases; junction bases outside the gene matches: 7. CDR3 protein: CASSTGTGGNNEQFF. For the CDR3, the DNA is TGTGCCAGCTCAACCGGGACAGGGGGTAATAATGAGCAGTTCTTC.

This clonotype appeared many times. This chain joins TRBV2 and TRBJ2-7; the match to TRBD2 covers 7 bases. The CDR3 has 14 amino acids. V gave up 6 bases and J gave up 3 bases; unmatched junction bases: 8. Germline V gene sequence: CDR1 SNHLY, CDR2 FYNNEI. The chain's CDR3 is CASRNVGGYYEQYF. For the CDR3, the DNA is TGTGCCAGCAGAAATGTGGGGGGGTACTACGAGCAGTACTTC.

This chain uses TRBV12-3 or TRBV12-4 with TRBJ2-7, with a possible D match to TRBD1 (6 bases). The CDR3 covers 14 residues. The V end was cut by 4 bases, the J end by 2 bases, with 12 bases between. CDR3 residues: CASSYRESTYEQYF. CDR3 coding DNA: TGTGCCAGCAGTTACAGGGAGAGTACCTACGAGCAGTACTTC.

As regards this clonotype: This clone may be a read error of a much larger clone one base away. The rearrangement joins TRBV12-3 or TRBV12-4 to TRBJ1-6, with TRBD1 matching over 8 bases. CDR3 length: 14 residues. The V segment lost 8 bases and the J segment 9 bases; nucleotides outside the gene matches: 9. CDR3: CASAPGGVCSPLHF. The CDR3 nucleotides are TGTGCCAGCGCCCCAGGGGGCGTATGTTCACCCCTCCACTTT.

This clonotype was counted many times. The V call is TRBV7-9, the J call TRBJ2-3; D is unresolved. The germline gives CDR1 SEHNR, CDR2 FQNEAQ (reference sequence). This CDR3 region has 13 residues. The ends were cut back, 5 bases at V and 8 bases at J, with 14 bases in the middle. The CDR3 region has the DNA TGTGCCAGCAGCCCAGCTGTGGGCGGTACGCAGTATTTT. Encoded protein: CASSPAVGGTQYF.

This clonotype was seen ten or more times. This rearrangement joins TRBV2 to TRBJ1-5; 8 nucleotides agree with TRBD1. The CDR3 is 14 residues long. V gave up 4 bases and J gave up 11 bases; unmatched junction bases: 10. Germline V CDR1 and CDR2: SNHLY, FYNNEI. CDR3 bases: TGTGCCAGCAGTGGACGGACAGGGCACACCGCCCAGCATTTT. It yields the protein CASSGRTGHTAQHF.

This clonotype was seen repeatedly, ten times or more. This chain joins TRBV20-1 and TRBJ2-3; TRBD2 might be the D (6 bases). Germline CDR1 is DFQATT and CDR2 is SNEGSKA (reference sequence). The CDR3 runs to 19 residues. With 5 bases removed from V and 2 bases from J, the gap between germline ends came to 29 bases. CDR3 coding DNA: TGCAGTGCTTCTTCCCTCGGCCCTTGGCGGGGAAGTTACACAGATACGCAGTATTTT. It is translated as CSASSLGPWRGSYTDTQYF.

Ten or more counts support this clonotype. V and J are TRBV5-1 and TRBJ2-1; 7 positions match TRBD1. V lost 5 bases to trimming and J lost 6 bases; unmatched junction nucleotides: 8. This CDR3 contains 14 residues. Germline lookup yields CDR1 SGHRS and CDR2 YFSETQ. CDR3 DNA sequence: TGCGCCAGCAGTAAGGGTTCAGGGGGCAATGAGCAGTTCTTC. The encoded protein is CASSKGSGGNEQFF.

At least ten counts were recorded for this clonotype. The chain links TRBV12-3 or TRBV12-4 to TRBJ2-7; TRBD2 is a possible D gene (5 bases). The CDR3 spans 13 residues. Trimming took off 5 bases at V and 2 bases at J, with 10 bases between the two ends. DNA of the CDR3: TGTGCCAGCAGTCACGGGGTCACCTACGAGCAGTACTTC. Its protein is CASSHGVTYEQYF.

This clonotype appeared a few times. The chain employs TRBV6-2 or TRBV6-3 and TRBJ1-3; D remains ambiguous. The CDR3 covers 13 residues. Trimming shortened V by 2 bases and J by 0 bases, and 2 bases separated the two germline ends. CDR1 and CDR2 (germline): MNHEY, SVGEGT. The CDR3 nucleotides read TGTGCCAGCAGTTACCACTCTGGAAACACCATATATTTT. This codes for CASSYHSGNTIYF.

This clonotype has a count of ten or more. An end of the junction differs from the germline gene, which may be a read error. CDR3 amino acids: CASSLDTRNTIYF. CDR3 DNA sequence: TGTGCCAGCAGCCTAGACACGAGAAACACCATATATTTT. This chain connects TRBV11-2 to TRBJ1-3, with unresolved D. Germline V gives CDR1 SGHAT, CDR2 FQNNGV. The CDR3 totals 13 residues.

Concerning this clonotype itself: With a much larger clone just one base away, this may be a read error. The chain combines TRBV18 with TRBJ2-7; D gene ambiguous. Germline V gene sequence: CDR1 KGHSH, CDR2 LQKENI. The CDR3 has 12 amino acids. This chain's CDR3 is CASPPPTGEQYF. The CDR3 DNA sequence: TGTGCCAGCCCACCACCGACGGGCGAGCAGTACTTC.

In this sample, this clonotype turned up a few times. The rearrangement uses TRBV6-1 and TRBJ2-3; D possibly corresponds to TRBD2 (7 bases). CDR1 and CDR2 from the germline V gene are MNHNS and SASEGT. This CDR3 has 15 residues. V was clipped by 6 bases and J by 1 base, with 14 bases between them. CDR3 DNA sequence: TGTGCCAGCAGCCGCGGGGGCGTAGGCACAGATACGCAGTATTTT. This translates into CASSRGGVGTDTQYF.

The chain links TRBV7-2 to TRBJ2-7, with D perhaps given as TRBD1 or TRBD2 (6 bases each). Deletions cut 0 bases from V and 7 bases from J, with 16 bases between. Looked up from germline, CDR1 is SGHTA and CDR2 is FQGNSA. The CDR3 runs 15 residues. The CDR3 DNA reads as TGTGCCAGCAGCTTAGCGGGGGCGGGACCTCGGGAGCAGTACTTC. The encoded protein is CASSLAGAGPREQYF. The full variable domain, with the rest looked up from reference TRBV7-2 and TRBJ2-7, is GAGVSQSPSNKVTEKGKDVELRCDPISGHTALYWYRQSLGQGLEFLIYFQGNSAPDKSGLPSDRFSAERTGGSVSTLTIQRTQQEDSAVYLCASSLAGAGPREQYFGPGTRLTVT.

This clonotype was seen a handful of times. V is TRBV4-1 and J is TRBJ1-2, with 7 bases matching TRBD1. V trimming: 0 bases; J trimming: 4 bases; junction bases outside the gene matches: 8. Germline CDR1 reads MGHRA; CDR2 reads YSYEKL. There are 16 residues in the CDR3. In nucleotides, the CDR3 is TGCGCCAGCAGCCAAGAGGGGACAGATAGGAGCTATGGCTACACCTTC. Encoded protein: CASSQEGTDRSYGYTF.

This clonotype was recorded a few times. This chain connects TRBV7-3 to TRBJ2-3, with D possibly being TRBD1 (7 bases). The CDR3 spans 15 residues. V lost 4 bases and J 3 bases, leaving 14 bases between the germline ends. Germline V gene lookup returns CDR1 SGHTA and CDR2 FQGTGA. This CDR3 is CASSSSGGGTDTQYF. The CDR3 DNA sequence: TGTGCCAGCAGCTCCTCAGGGGGAGGAACAGATACGCAGTATTTT. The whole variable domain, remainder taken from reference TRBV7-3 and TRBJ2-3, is GAGVSQTPSNKVTEKGKYVELRCDPISGHTALYWYRQSLGQGPEFLIYFQGTGAADDSGLPNDRFFAVRPEGSVSTLKIQRTERGDSAVYLCASSSSGGGTDTQYFGPGTRLTVL.

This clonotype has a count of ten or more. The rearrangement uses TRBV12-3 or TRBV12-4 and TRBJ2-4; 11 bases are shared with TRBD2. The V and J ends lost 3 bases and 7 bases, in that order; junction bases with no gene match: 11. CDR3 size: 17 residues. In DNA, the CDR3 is TGTGCCAGCAGTTTCACATATAGCGGGAGGGAGCGGAACATTCAGTACTTC. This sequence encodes CASSFTYSGRERNIQYF.

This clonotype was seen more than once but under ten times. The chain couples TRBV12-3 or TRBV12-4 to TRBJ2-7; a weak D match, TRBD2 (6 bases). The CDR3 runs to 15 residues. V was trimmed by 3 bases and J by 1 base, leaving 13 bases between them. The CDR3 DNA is TGTGCCAGCAGTTTCAGGACTGGGGGGTCCTACGAGCAGTACTTC. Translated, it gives CASSFRTGGSYEQYF.

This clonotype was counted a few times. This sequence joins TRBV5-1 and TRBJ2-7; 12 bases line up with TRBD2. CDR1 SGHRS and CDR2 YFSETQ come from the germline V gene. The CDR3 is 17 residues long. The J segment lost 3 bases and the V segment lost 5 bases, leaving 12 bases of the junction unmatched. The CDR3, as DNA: TGCGCCAGCAGACGCTATGAACTAGCGGGAGGCAACTACGAGCAGTACTTC. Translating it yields CASRRYELAGGNYEQYF.

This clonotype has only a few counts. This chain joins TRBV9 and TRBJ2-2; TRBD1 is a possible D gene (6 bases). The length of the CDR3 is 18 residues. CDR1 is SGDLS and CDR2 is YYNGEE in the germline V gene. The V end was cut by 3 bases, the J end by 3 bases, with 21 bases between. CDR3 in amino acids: CASSAGHLRTADTGELFF. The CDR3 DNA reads TGTGCCAGCAGCGCGGGACACCTTCGGACAGCCGACACCGGGGAGCTGTTTTTT.